The 30 T cell receptor beta chains given below trace back to one sample, sequenced in a study of cytomegalovirus exposure and HLA in healthy donors. Primers included in the PCR were 60 Vbeta and 13 Jbeta primers. This table comes from immunoSEQ multiplex PCR, and its TCRdb copy is limited to in-frame clones, with some not included. The sample consists of about 120,000 clones, roughly 76% of them appearing once. Sequenced sample: PBMCs. The receptors shown here come from a man in his fifties or sixties in good health and CMV-seropositive.

This clone appeared a few times. The rearrangement joins TRBV5-1 to TRBJ2-5; 9 nucleotides align to TRBD2. J was trimmed by 6 bases and V by 3 bases; bases with no gene match: 21. The CDR3 is 19 residues long. Germline lookup yields CDR1 SGHRS and CDR2 YFSETQ. The CDR3 protein is CASSWRAGGPQSDVQTQYF. DNA for the CDR3: TGCGCCAGCAGCTGGCGCGCGGGGGGGCCGCAGAGTGATGTGCAGACCCAGTACTTC.

This chain joins TRBV9 and TRBJ2-1; 10 nucleotides agree with TRBD2. The CDR3 has 17 amino acids. CDR1 SGDLS and CDR2 YYNGEE come from the germline V gene. V was pared by 0 bases and J by 4 bases, with 7 bases of the junction left unmatched. CDR3 in amino acids: CASSVGSGGDRYNEQFF. As DNA, the CDR3 is TGTGCCAGCAGCGTAGGCAGCGGGGGGGATCGATACAATGAGCAGTTCTTC.

V gene TRBV4-1 combines with J gene TRBJ2-2; no clear D gene. Germline CDR1 and CDR2: MGHRA and YSYEKL. Trimming removed 0 bases from V and 5 bases from J, with 13 bases in between. This CDR3 spans 16 amino acids. CDR3 residues: CASSQDSPQITGELFF. Here the CDR3 DNA reads TGCGCCAGCAGCCAAGATAGTCCACAGATAACCGGGGAGCTGTTTTTT.

J is TRBJ2-7 and V is TRBV5-1, with 9 bases fitting TRBD1. The CDR3 length is 15 residues. Germline CDR1 is SGHRS and CDR2 is YFSETQ. The V gene end was trimmed by 2 bases and the J gene end by 2 bases; junction bases not matched to a gene: 5. The CDR3: CASSFLTGGTYEQYF. The CDR3 DNA reads as TGCGCCAGCAGCTTTCTGACAGGGGGTACCTACGAGCAGTACTTC.

The gene calls are TRBV21-1 and TRBJ1-1; TRBD1 is taken as the D call from the table, unchecked against the DNA. TRBV21-1 is a pseudogene locus. This CDR3 has 20 amino acids. This CDR3 is CASSKKRRGKDREIRLEAFF. The CDR3 bases are TGTGCCAGCAGCAAAAAAAGGAGGGGTAAGGACAGGGAGATCCGATTAGAAGCTTTCTTT.

The chain is built from TRBV4-1 and TRBJ2-3; tentative D call: TRBD2 (7 bases). CDR3 length: 16 amino acids. The germline gives CDR1 MGHRA, CDR2 YSYEKL. Trimming pared 1 base from V and 0 bases from J, leaving 11 bases between. This chain's CDR3 is CASSQVGGGSTDTQYF. The CDR3 nucleotides are TGCGCCAGCAGCCAAGTGGGAGGGGGTAGCACAGATACGCAGTATTTT.

The chain is built from TRBV6-5 and TRBJ1-2; no clear D. Germline V gene data show CDR1 as MNHEY and CDR2 as SVGAGI. The CDR3 is 12 residues long. The V end lost 2 bases, the J end lost 4 bases, and 5 bases lay between the germline ends. The CDR3 protein is CASSYPFYGYTF. CDR3 DNA sequence: TGTGCCAGCAGTTACCCGTTCTATGGCTACACCTTC.

The CDR3 spells CASSTPGQGLLEQYF. The CDR3 coding sequence is TGTGCCAGCAGCACACCGGGACAGGGACTTCTCGAGCAGTACTTC. The chain recombines TRBV5-4 with TRBJ2-5; 9 bases are a match to TRBD1. The closer fit of TRBJ2-7 to the DNA end suggests the J call may be wrong. This CDR3 comprises 15 residues. Germline V CDR1 and CDR2: SGHNT, YYREEE (reference sequence).

V gene TRBV28 combines with J gene TRBJ1-5; a weak D match, TRBD1 (6 bases). The CDR3 runs 14 residues. The germline V and J ends were trimmed by 6 bases and 7 bases, with 16 bases remaining between them. In germline, CDR1 is MDHEN, CDR2 SYDVKM. This CDR3 reads CASRPFRGLQPQHF. In DNA form, the CDR3 reads TGTGCCAGCAGACCCTTTAGGGGGTTGCAGCCCCAGCATTTT.

The chain is built from TRBV6-1 and TRBJ1-1; 8 bases match TRBD1. This CDR3 is 14 amino acids long. The V segment lost 4 bases and the J segment 3 bases; nucleotides outside the gene matches: 4. From germline, CDR1 is MNHNS and CDR2 SASEGT. DNA for the CDR3: TGTGCCAGCAGTGGACAGGGGCCTTACACTGAAGCTTTCTTT. Translation gives CASSGQGPYTEAFF.

The chain carries TRBV10-1 and TRBJ2-3; D gene uncertain. V was cut by 3 bases and J by 6 bases, with 16 bases left in between. The germline V gene encodes CDR1 WNHNN and CDR2 SYGVQD (reference sequence). This CDR3 spans 15 amino acids. For the CDR3, the DNA is TGCGCCAGCAGTGATCGTTTACCCGATCAGGATACGCAGTATTTT. It translates to CASSDRLPDQDTQYF.

This chain connects TRBV2 to TRBJ2-7; 10 bases fit TRBD2. Germline V gene sequence: CDR1 SNHLY, CDR2 FYNNEI. The CDR3 is 14 amino acids. V shed 7 bases, J shed 7 bases, and the junction held 10 bases outside the gene matches. The CDR3, as DNA: TGTGCCAGCACGCGGCTAGCGGGAGTGGGAGAGCAGTACTTC. It codes for CASTRLAGVGEQYF.

The chain joins TRBV7-6 to TRBJ1-1, with TRBD1 matching over 7 bases. The trim removed 3 bases at V and 4 bases at J, leaving 8 bases unmatched. This CDR3 has 15 amino acids. Germline CDR1 is SGHVS and CDR2 is FNYEAQ. The CDR3 loop reads CASSFLTGTITEAFF. CDR3 DNA: TGTGCCAGCAGCTTCCTGACAGGGACAATCACTGAAGCTTTCTTT.

This clone appeared a few times. The chain recombines TRBV4-1 with TRBJ2-4, with 10 bases matching TRBD2. This CDR3 comprises 16 residues. Per germline, CDR1 MGHRA and CDR2 YSYEKL. V shed 6 bases, J shed 3 bases, and the junction held 8 bases outside the gene matches. In nucleotides, the CDR3 is TGCGCCAGCAGTCATCTAGCGGGAGTTGGCAAAAACATTCAGTACTTC. Protein: CASSHLAGVGKNIQYF.

This chain connects TRBV9 to TRBJ2-3; 8 bases are shared with TRBD2. CDR1 is SGDLS, CDR2 YYNGEE, per germline. This CDR3 has 17 amino acids. The V segment lost 4 bases and the J segment 3 bases; nucleotides outside the gene matches: 13. The CDR3 bases are TGTGCCAGCAGCCGATACCTGGCGGGGGGCGGGACAGATACGCAGTATTTT. This encodes CASSRYLAGGGTDTQYF. Supplemented by reference TRBV9 and TRBJ2-3, the full variable domain reads DSGVTQTPKHLITATGQRVTLRCSPRSGDLSVYWYQQSLDQGLQFLIQYYNGEERAKGNILERFSAQQFPDLHSELNLSSLELGDSALYFCASSRYLAGGGTDTQYFGPGTRLTVL.

DNA for the CDR3: TGTGCCAGCAGCGTTCGGGGAATGAACACTGAAGCTTTCTTT. The encoded protein is CASSVRGMNTEAFF. The rearrangement links TRBV9 to TRBJ1-1; no clear D gene. Germline CDR1 SGDLS, CDR2 YYNGEE. CDR3 length: 14 amino acids. V lost 2 bases and J lost 0, with 8 bases in between.

This chain joins TRBV19 and TRBJ2-5; possible D gene TRBD2, 5 bases. Between the trimmed V and J ends, which lost 3 bases and 3 bases, there was a span of 8 bases. Per the germline V gene, CDR1 is LNHDA and CDR2 is SQIVND (reference sequence). CDR3 length: 13 residues. CDR3 protein: CASSMDLEETQYF. Here the CDR3 DNA reads TGTGCCAGTAGTATGGACTTGGAAGAGACCCAGTACTTC. Full variable domain (rest looked up from reference TRBV19 and TRBJ2-5): DGGITQSPKYLFRKEGQNVTLSCEQNLNHDAMYWYRQDPGQGLRLIYYSQIVNDFQKGDIAEGYSVSREKKESFPLTVTSAQKNPTAFYLCASSMDLEETQYFGPGTRLLVL.

The chain carries TRBV6-1 and TRBJ1-1, with D hard to call. This CDR3 has 11 amino acids. The germline CDR1 and CDR2 sequences are MNHNS and SASEGT. V was cut by 3 bases and J by 4 bases, with 3 bases left in between. DNA for the CDR3: TGTGCCAGCAGTGACATCACTGAAGCTTTCTTT. This codes for CASSDITEAFF.

This chain links TRBV11-2 with TRBJ2-1, with a weak D call TRBD1 (6 bases). Trimming cost V 1 base and J 8 bases, with 21 bases left between them. The CDR3 extends over 17 amino acids. Per the germline V gene, CDR1 is SGHAT and CDR2 is FQNNGV. The CDR3 bases are TGTGCCAGCAGCTTAGGAGGGGGACCCTCGGGGTTTGATGAGCAGTTCTTC. It encodes CASSLGGGPSGFDEQFF.

This chain joins TRBV7-6 and TRBJ2-1; possibly TRBD2 for D (5 bases). Trimming removed 4 bases from V and 0 bases from J, with 13 bases in between. CDR1 is SGHVS and CDR2 is FNYEAQ in the germline V gene. The CDR3 totals 16 residues. The CDR3 region has the DNA TGTGCCAGCAGCTCAGGCGGGTTAAGCTCCTACAATGAGCAGTTCTTC. This codes for CASSSGGLSSYNEQFF.

This sequence joins TRBV10-1 and TRBJ2-5; 7 bases fit TRBD1. Germline-derived CDR1 and CDR2 are WNHNN and SYGVQD (reference sequence). This CDR3 has 14 residues. Losses at the gene ends were 3 bases for V and 3 bases for J; bases not matched to a gene: 4. The CDR3 protein is CASSEVGGEETQYF. For the CDR3, the DNA is TGCGCCAGCAGTGAAGTAGGGGGCGAAGAGACCCAGTACTTC.

The chain uses TRBV5-6 and TRBJ2-3; 12 positions agree with TRBD2. CDR3 length: 15 amino acids. V lost 5 bases to trimming and J lost 2 bases; unmatched junction nucleotides: 3. From germline, CDR1 is SGHDT and CDR2 YYEEEE. For the CDR3, the DNA is TGTGCCAGCAGTCCTAGCGGGAGGGCCACAGATACGCAGTATTTT. It specifies CASSPSGRATDTQYF.

The V gene is TRBV27, the J gene TRBJ2-7; D possibly corresponds to TRBD1 (5 bases). This CDR3 has 11 residues. V was shortened by 6 bases and J by 6 bases, with 9 bases between the two germline ends. Germline CDR1 MNHEY, CDR2 SMNVEV (reference sequence). The CDR3 nucleotides are TGTGCCAGCAGCCCTAGGGGCGAGCAGTACTTC. Its translation: CASSPRGEQYF.

V gene TRBV27 combines with J gene TRBJ2-1, with D possibly being TRBD2 (6 bases). Germline lookup yields CDR1 MNHEY and CDR2 SMNVEV (reference sequence). The CDR3 has 15 residues. V gave up 3 bases and J gave up 4 bases, with 13 bases separating them. The CDR3 spells CASSLRDGGYNEQFF. The CDR3 DNA sequence: TGTGCCAGCAGTTTGCGGGACGGAGGATACAATGAGCAGTTCTTC.

The chain uses TRBV7-2 and TRBJ2-7, with a tentative D call TRBD2 (5 bases). V lost 2 bases to trimming and J lost 6 bases, with 14 bases between them. Per germline, CDR1 SGHTA and CDR2 FQGNSA. There are 14 residues in the CDR3. The CDR3 sequence is CASSLRGNRGEQYF. CDR3 bases: TGTGCCAGCAGCTTAAGAGGGAACCGAGGCGAGCAGTACTTC.

The gene calls are TRBV5-1 and TRBJ2-1; 7 nucleotides align to TRBD2. V dropped 1 base and J dropped 3; count of bases not matched to a gene: 4. The CDR3 covers 15 residues. From germline, CDR1 is SGHRS and CDR2 YFSETQ. CDR3 residues: CASSLSGGHYNEQFF. CDR3 coding DNA: TGCGCCAGCAGCTTGTCGGGAGGACACTACAATGAGCAGTTCTTC.

The V gene is TRBV27, the J gene TRBJ2-7; TRBD1 aligns across 7 bases. The CDR3 covers 16 residues. V lost 5 bases, J lost 2 bases, and 12 bases stayed unmatched. Germline V gene lookup returns CDR1 MNHEY and CDR2 SMNVEV (reference sequence). Here the CDR3 DNA reads TGTGCCAGCAGTCTCCTGGAGAGGGGGCGGACCTACGAGCAGTACTTC. Its protein product is CASSLLERGRTYEQYF.

The genes are TRBV12-5 and TRBJ2-2; TRBD1 agrees at 7 bases. Germline CDR1 and CDR2: LGHNT and FRNRAP. Trimming at V came to 2 bases and at J to 2 bases, leaving 5 bases not matched to a gene. This CDR3 is built from 16 residues. The CDR3, as DNA: TGTGCTAGTGGTTTGCCTCAGGGGGAAAACACCGGGGAGCTGTTTTTT. Its translation is CASGLPQGENTGELFF.

This rearrangement joins TRBV6-1 to TRBJ1-5; possible D gene TRBD1, 6 bases. Germline V gene sequence: CDR1 MNHNS, CDR2 SASEGT. Trimming cost V 7 bases and J 2 bases, with 12 bases left between them. The CDR3 has 14 residues. Here the CDR3 DNA reads TGTGCCAGCAATACAGGGTTGGGCAATCAGCCCCAGCATTTT. Residues: CASNTGLGNQPQHF.

The genes are TRBV7-8 and TRBJ2-7, with 7 nucleotides matching TRBD2. The V segment lost 5 bases and the J segment 0 bases; nucleotides outside the gene matches: 13. The CDR3 sequence is 17 residues long. Germline V gene lookup returns CDR1 SGHVS and CDR2 FQNEAQ. Written as DNA, the CDR3 is TGTGCCAGCAGCAACCACGGGGGAGGGCCTCTCTCCTACGAGCAGTACTTC. As protein: CASSNHGGGPLSYEQYF.